The T cell receptor beta chain under discussion was sequenced for a study of shared clonotypes between healthy human individuals. The wider study: Researchers assigned three CD4 naive, three CD4 memory, two CD8 naive and one CD8 memory plate to each donor.

Study-wide points: Incomplete sequencing of sorted subsets was indicated by rarefaction despite large depth.

The split of CD4+ cells yielded CD45RA+ naive and CD45RA-negative memory subsets. As concerns this clone: What it binds is not known.

CDR1 and CDR2 (germline): LGHNA, YSLEER. The CDR3 totals 15 residues. V dropped 6 bases and J dropped 3; count of bases not matched to a gene: 5. The data were produced by immunoSEQ multiplex PCR, yet TCRdb's version contains in-frame clones alone and is incomplete. The sample consists of 2 million to 3 million clones, 93% of them appearing once. The chain combines TRBV4-3 with TRBJ1-2, with 12 bases fitting TRBD1. The specimen sequenced was naive CD4+ T cells from PBMCs. Subset in this sample: CD45RA+ positively selected. The receptor was isolated from a man aged 18 to 35 in good health. Some clones in this sample may be carry-over from other donors' samples. In DNA, the CDR3 is TGCGCCAGCAGACCCGGGACAGGGGGCGACTATGGCTACACCTTC. Translated: CASRPGTGGDYGYTF.